This TCR beta chain was recorded in a study of shared clonotypes between healthy human individuals (dated by TCRdb to 2018 to 2020). General notes on the study: The cohort comprised a couple of women and a few men aged 18 to 49 years. The study deeply sequenced blood TCR repertoires of five healthy adults to estimate repertoire size and the extent of clonotype sharing between individuals. Libraries were prepared and TCR repertoires were sequenced by different laboratories using diverse techniques, in order to increase sequencing depth and limit assay-specific biases. For each donor, CD4 naive and CD4 memory were each run on three plates, CD8 naive on two plates, and CD8 memory on one plate. Leukapheresis yielded between about 0.9 and 10 billion PBMCs per donor. The research as a whole found: Sampling was limited to blood, and TCR repertoires in tissue likely differ from TCR repertoires in blood. Based on pairwise subsampling, the degree of clonotype sharing among donors was expected to be affected by sequencing depth. Because the study included a small number of donors, the genetic and exposure-history diversity represented was limited. Clonotypes shared by all four sorted-subset donors showed higher generation probabilities than non-shared clonotypes. Naive subsets generally had larger estimated clonotype richness than memory subsets. Sharing across a handful of donors was observed for about 5% of naive CD4, 3% to 3.5% of naive CD8, 2% to 2.5% of memory CD4, and roughly 0.4% of memory CD8 clonotypes. Incomplete sequencing was indicated by rarefaction of sorted-subset datasets, despite the large sequencing depth.

Using the deep immunoSEQ assay, multiplex PCR amplified TCR CDR3 regions from genomic DNA. For each cell subset, the extracted genomic DNA was distributed evenly across all wells of several immunoSEQ 96-well plates, and each plate served as one replicate. Each replicate PCR for sorted subsets received around 200 ng genomic DNA, equal to roughly 29,000 T cell genomes. Purified libraries were quantified with a Qubit 3.0 fluorometer, sized on a Bioanalyzer 2100, and re-quantified with the KAPA Library Quantification kit. Every immunoSEQ 96-well plate was sequenced on a separate single-read 150-cycle Illumina NextSeq 550 flow cell. Per the original workflow: Because the immunoSEQ output included only junctional sequences and no quality scores, the filtering could not be the same as the filtering used for full-length reads. Sequences were annotated with PyIR, a Python wrapper for IgBLAST v1.9, and V/J genes and CDR3 were assigned using IMGT germline references. Reads were removed for weak V/J assignments (E-value above 1e-6), missing CDR3, stop codons, out-of-frame junctions, or ambiguous translated residues. A V3J clonotype was defined by an identical inferred V gene, J gene, and CDR3 amino acid sequence. The percentage overlap between two repertoires was calculated by dividing the number of shared unique clonotypes by the size of the smaller repertoire. Repertoire richness was assessed with RTK rarefaction, the Chao1 estimator, and Recon v2.1 estimates of unobserved clonotypes. Generation probabilities for all TCRbeta clonotypes obtained by the gDNA method from a few donors were computed using OLGA. Imported from immuneACCESS, the table was reduced by TCRdb to in-frame sequences with V and J called. These copies leave out some clones; in studies compared against another copy, an unresolved V gene accounts for under half, and the cause of the remainder is not known. That table is the source of V, J and clone size, and D and trimming were worked out from the DNA. The sample contains more than 2 million clones, roughly 95% of them found a single time. The ten largest clones represent roughly 0.13% of the sample.

The donors were healthy, HIV-negative adults with no recently reported acute infections or vaccinations. Only Caucasian adults living in Nashville, Tennessee, USA were represented among the donors. CD4+ T cells were enriched through magnetic negative selection, after which naive cells were positively selected on CD45RA and the remaining negative fraction served as the memory subset. After blood collection by leukapheresis, PBMCs were isolated using Ficoll-Histopaque density gradient centrifugation and then cryopreserved in the vapor phase of liquid nitrogen. Analytical flow cytometry was used to check the purity and quantity of every magnetically sorted T cell population. Each sorted fraction had its genomic DNA isolated and then quantified by UV absorbance on a Nanodrop 2000c. On this clone itself: The antigen it binds to is not known. At one end, the junction sequence differs from germline, possibly due to a read error.

The receptor was derived from a man younger than 30 in good health. Sequencing was performed on naive CD4+ T cells sorted from blood. The cell subset or site label for this specimen denotes: CD45RA+ positively selected.

The CDR3 protein: CASTERGGRNEQFF. The DNA sequence is TGCGCCAGCACTGAGCGGGGGGGCCGGAATGAGCAGTTCTTC. Rearrangement joined TRBV10-2 to TRBJ2-1, with 10 bases in between that match TRBD2. The germline V gene provides CDR1 WSHSY and CDR2 SAAADI. Reading from cysteine to phenylalanine, the CDR3 counts 14 amino acids. Left in the record is the CDR3 DNA by itself, 42 bases read in frame from the first base.